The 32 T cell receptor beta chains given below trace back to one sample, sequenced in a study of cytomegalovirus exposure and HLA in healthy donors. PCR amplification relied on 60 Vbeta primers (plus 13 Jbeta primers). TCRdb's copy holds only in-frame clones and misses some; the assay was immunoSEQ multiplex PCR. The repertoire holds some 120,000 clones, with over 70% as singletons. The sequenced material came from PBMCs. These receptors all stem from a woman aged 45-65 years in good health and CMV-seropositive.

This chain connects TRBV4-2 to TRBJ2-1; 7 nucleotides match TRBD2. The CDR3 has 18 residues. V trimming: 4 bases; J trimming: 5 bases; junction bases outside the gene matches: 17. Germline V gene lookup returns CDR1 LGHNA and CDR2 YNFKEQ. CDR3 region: CASSRPPGASGGDNEQFF. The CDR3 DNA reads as TGTGCCAGCAGCCGCCCCCCCGGGGCTAGCGGAGGGGACAATGAGCAGTTCTTC.

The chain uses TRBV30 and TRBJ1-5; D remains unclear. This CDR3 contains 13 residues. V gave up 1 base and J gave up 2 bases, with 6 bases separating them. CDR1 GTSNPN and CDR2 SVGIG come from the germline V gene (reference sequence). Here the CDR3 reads CAWSARGNQPQHF. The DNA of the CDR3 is TGTGCCTGGAGTGCCCGGGGCAATCAGCCCCAGCATTTT.

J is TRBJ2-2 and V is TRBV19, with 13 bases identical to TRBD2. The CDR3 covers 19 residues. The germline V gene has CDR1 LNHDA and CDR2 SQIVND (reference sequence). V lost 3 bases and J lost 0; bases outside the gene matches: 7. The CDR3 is CASSIERLAGGSNTGELFF. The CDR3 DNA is TGTGCCAGTAGTATTGAGAGACTAGCGGGAGGTTCGAACACCGGGGAGCTGTTTTTT.

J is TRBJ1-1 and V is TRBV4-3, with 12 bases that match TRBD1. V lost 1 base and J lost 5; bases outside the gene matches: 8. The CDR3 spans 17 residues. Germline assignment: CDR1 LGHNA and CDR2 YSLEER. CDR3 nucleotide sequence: TGCGCCAGCAGCCAAGGGGGACAGGGGGCGCGAAAAACTGAAGCTTTCTTT. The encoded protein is CASSQGGQGARKTEAFF.

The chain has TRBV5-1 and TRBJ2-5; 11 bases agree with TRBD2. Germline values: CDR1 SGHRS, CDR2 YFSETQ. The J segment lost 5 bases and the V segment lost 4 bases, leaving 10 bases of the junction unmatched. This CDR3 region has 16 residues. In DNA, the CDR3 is TGCGCCAGCAGCGCGGGTAGCGGGAGGGCCGTCGAGACCCAGTACTTC. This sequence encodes CASSAGSGRAVETQYF.

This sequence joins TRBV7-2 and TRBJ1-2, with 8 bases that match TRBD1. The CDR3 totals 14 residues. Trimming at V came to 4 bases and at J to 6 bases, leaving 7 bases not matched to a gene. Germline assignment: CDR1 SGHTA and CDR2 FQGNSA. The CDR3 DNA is TGTGCCAGCAGCTCCCAGGGGGCGCGGGATGGCTACACCTTC. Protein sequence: CASSSQGARDGYTF.

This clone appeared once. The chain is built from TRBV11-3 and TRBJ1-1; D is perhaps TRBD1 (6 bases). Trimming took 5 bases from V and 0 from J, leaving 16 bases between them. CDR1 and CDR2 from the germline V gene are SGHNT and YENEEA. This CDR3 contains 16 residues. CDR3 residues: CASSPQTGSMNTEAFF. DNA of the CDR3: TGTGCCAGCAGCCCGCAGACAGGATCGATGAACACTGAAGCTTTCTTT.

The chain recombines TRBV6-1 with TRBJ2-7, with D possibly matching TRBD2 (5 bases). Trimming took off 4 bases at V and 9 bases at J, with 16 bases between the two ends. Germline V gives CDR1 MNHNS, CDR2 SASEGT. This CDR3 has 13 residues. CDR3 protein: CASSGGLDGGQYF. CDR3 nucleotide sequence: TGTGCCAGCAGTGGCGGACTGGACGGAGGGCAGTACTTC.

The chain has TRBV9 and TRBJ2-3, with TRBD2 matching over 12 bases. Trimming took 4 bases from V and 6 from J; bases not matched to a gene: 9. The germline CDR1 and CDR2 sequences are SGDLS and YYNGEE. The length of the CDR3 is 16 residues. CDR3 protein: CASSPTGLAGPDTQYF. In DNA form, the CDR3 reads TGTGCCAGCAGCCCCACCGGACTAGCGGGACCGGATACGCAGTATTTT. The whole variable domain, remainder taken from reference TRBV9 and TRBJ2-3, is DSGVTQTPKHLITATGQRVTLRCSPRSGDLSVYWYQQSLDQGLQFLIQYYNGEERAKGNILERFSAQQFPDLHSELNLSSLELGDSALYFCASSPTGLAGPDTQYFGPGTRLTVL.

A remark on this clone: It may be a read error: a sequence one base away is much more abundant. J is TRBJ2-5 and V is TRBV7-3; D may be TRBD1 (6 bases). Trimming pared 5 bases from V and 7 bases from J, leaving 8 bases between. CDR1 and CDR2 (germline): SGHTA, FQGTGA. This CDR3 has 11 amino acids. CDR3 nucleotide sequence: TGTGCCAGCAGCCAAGGGGGGACCCAGTACTTC. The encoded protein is CASSQGGTQYF.

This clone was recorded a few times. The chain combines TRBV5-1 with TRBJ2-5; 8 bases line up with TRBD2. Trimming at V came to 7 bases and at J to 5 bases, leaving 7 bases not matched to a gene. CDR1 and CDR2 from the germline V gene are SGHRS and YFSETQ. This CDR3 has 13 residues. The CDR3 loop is CASRDTGGETQYF. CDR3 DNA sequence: TGCGCCAGCCGGGACACGGGAGGGGAGACCCAGTACTTC. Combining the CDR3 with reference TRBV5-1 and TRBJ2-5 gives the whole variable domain KAGVTQTPRYLIKTRGQQVTLSCSPISGHRSVSWYQQTPGQGLQFLFEYFSETQRNKGNFPGRFSGRQFSNSRSEMNVSTLELGDSALYLCASRDTGGETQYFGPGTRLLVL.

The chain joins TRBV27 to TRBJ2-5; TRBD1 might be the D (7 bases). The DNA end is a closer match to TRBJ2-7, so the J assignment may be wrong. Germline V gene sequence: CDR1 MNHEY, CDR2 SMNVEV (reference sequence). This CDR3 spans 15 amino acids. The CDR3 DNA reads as TGTGCCAGCAGCTTCGGGGGACAGAGTTACTACGAGCAGTACTTC. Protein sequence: CASSFGGQSYYEQYF.

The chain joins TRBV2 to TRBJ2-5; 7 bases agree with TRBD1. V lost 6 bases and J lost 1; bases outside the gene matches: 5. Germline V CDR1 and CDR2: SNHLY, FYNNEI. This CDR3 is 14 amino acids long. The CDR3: CASSLGQTQETQYF. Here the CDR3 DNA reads TGTGCCAGCAGCTTGGGACAGACCCAAGAGACCCAGTACTTC. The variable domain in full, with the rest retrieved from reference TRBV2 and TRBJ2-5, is EPEVTQTPSHQVTQMGQEVILRCVPISNHLYFYWYRQILGQKVEFLVSFYNNEISEKSEIFDDQFSVERPDGSNFTLKIRSTKLEDSAMYFCASSLGQTQETQYFGPGTRLLVL.

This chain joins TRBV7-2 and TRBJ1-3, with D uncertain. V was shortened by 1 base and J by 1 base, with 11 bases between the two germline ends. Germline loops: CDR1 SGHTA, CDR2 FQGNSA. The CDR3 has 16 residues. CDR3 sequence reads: CASSLGTPRSGNTIYF. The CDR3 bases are TGTGCCAGCAGCTTAGGGACTCCGAGGTCTGGAAACACCATATATTTT.

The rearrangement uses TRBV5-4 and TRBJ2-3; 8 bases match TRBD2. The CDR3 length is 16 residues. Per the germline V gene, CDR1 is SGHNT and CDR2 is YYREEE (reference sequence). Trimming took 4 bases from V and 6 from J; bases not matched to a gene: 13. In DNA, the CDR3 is TGTGCCAGCAGCCGCCCCCCGGGGGGGCAGTCCGATACGCAGTATTTT. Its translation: CASSRPPGGQSDTQYF.

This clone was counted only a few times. Here the CDR3 DNA reads TGCAGCGTTGCGCCGGGATCTAACTATGGCTACACCTTC. Translation gives CSVAPGSNYGYTF. This rearrangement joins TRBV29-1 to TRBJ1-2; unclear D gene. Germline assignment: CDR1 SQVTM and CDR2 ANQGSEA. Trimming stripped 4 bases from V and 0 bases from J, with 9 bases between. This CDR3 is 13 amino acids long. Based on the CDR3 plus reference TRBV29-1 and TRBJ1-2, the full variable domain is SAVISQKPSRDICQRGTSLTIQCQVDSQVTMMFWYRQQPGQSLTLIATANQGSEATYESGFVIDKFPISRPNLTFSTLTVSNMSPEDSSIYLCSVAPGSNYGYTFGSGTRLTVV.

CDR3 bases: TGTGCCAGCATGTTAAGAGGAACTGAAGCTTTCTTT. Translated: CASMLRGTEAFF. The chain recombines TRBV6-1 with TRBJ1-1; D unresolved. This CDR3 contains 12 residues. Trimming removed 7 bases at V and 5 bases at J, with 11 bases between. Per the germline V gene, CDR1 is MNHNS and CDR2 is SASEGT.

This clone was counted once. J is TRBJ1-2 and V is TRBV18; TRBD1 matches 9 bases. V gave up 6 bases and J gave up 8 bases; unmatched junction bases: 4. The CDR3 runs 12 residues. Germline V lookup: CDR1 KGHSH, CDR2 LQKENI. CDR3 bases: TGTGCCAGCTCCCGAGGACAGGGGGGCTACACCTTC. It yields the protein CASSRGQGGYTF.

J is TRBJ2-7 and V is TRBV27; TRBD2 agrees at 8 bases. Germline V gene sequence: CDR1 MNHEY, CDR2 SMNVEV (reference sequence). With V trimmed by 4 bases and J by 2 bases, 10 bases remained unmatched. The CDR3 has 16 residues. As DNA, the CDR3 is TGTGCCAGCAGTTCCGCTGGGACTAGTATCGCCTACGAGCAGTACTTC. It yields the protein CASSSAGTSIAYEQYF.

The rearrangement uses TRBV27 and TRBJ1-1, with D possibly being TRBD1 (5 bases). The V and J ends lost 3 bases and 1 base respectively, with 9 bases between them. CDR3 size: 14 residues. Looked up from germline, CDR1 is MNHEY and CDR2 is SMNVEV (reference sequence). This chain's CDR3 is CASSLVGANTEAFF. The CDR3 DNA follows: TGTGCCAGCAGTTTGGTAGGGGCGAACACTGAAGCTTTCTTT.

Here the CDR3 DNA reads TGTGCCAGCAGCCCCCTTAGGGGGGGAAATGAGCAGTTCTTC. It is translated as CASSPLRGGNEQFF. V and J are TRBV7-9 and TRBJ2-1; possible D gene TRBD2, 7 bases. The V gene lost 5 bases and the J gene lost 7 bases, with 15 bases spanning the gap. Germline V gene lookup returns CDR1 SEHNR and CDR2 FQNEAQ (reference sequence). The CDR3 extends over 14 amino acids.

The CDR3 nucleotides are TGTGCCAGCAGCCCGACTAGCGGGGCGGGGAATGAGCAGTTCTTC. Translating it yields CASSPTSGAGNEQFF. The chain recombines TRBV6-6 with TRBJ2-1; 11 bases match TRBD2. After removal of 6 bases from V and 7 bases from J, the junction contained 8 bases not matched to a gene. Germline CDR1 is MNHNY and CDR2 is SVGAGI (reference sequence). The length of the CDR3 is 15 residues.

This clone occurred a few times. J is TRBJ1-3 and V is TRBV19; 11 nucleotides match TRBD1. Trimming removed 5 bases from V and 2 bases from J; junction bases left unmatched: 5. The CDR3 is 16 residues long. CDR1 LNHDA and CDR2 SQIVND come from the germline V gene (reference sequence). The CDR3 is CASSSRGQGAGNTIYF. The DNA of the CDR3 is TGTGCCAGTAGTTCCCGGGGACAGGGGGCTGGAAACACCATATATTTT.

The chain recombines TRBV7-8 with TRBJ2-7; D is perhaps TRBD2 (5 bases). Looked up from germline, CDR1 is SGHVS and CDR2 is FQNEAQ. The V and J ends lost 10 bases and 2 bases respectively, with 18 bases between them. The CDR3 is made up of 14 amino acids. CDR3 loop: CANKISGFPYEQYF. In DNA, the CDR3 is TGTGCCAATAAGATAAGCGGCTTTCCCTACGAGCAGTACTTC.

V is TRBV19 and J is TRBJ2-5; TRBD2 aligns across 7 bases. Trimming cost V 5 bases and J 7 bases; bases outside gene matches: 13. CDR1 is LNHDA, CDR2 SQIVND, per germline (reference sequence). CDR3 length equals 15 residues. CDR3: CASSFERRWGGTQYF. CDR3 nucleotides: TGTGCCAGTAGTTTCGAGCGGAGGTGGGGGGGGACCCAGTACTTC.

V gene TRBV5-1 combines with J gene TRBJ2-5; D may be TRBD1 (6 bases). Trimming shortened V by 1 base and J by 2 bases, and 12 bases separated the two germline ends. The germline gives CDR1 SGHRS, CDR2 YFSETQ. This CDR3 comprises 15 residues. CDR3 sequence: CASSLTGSGQETQYF. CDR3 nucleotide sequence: TGCGCCAGCAGCTTGACAGGGTCTGGGCAAGAGACCCAGTACTTC.

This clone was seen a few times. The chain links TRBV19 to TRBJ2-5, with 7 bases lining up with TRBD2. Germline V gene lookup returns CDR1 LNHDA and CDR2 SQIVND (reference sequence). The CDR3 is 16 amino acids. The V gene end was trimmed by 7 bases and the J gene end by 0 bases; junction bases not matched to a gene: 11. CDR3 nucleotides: TGTGCCAGTAAGCGGAGAGGGAGGGCCGACCAAGAGACCCAGTACTTC. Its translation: CASKRRGRADQETQYF.

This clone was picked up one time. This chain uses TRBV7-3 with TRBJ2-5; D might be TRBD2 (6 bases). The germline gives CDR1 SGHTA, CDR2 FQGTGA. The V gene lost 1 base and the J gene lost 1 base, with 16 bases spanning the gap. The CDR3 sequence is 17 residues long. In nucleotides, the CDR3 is TGTGCCAGCAGCTTAAGTCGGCCAGCGGGTCTCCAAGAGACCCAGTACTTC. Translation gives CASSLSRPAGLQETQYF.

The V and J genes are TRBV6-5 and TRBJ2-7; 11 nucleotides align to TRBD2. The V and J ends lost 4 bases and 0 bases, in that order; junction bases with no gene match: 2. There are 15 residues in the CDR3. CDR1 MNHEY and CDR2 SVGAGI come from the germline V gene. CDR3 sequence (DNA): TGTGCCAGCAGTTTTAGCGGGGGGGCCTCCTACGAGCAGTACTTC. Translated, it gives CASSFSGGASYEQYF.

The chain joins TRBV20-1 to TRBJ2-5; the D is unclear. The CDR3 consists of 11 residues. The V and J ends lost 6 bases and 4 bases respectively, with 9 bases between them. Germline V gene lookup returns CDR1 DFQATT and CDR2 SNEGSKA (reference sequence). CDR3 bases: TGCAGTGCACTCCCAGGAGAGACCCAGTACTTC. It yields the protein CSALPGETQYF.

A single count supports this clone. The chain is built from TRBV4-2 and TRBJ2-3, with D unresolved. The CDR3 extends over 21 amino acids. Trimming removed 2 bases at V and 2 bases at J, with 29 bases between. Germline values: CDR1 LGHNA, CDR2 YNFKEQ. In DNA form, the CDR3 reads TGTGCCAGCAGCCAATCCACCCTTCACCCTCTTTGGCGGAAACACACAGATACGCAGTATTTT. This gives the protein CASSQSTLHPLWRKHTDTQYF.

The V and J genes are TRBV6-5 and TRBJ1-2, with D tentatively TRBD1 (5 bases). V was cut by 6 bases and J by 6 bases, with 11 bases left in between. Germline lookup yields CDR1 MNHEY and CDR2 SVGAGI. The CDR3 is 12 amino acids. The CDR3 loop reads CASSRGADGYTF. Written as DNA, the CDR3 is TGTGCCAGCAGCCGCGGGGCCGATGGCTACACCTTC.